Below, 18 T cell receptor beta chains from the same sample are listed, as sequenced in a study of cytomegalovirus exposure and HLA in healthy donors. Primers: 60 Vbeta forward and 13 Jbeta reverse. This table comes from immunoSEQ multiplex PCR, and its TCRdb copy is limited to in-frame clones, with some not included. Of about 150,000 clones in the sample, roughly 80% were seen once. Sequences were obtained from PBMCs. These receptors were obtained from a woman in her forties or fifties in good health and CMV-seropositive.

CDR3: CASSRGSPYEQYF. The CDR3 region has the DNA TGTGCCAGCAGTCGCGGGTCCCCCTACGAGCAGTACTTC. The chain recombines TRBV27 with TRBJ2-7; possibly TRBD2 for D (5 bases). Germline V gene sequence: CDR1 MNHEY, CDR2 SMNVEV (reference sequence). CDR3 length: 13 amino acids. Trimming left V 5 bases short and J 2 bases short, with 10 bases between.

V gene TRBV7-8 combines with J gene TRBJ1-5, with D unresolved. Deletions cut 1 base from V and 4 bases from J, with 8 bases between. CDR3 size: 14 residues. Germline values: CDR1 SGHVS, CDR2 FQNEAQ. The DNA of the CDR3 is TGTGCCAGCAGCTTAGGAGGCCGGAATCAGCCCCAGCATTTT. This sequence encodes CASSLGGRNQPQHF.

CDR3 nucleotides: TGTGCCTGGAGTGTGGGGGGGAGGGCCACTGAAGCTTTCTTT. Translating gives CAWSVGGRATEAFF. The chain combines TRBV30 with TRBJ1-1, with D perhaps matching TRBD1 (5 bases). CDR1 and CDR2 (germline): GTSNPN, SVGIG (reference sequence). Trimming stripped 0 bases from V and 4 bases from J, with 12 bases between. The CDR3 length is 14 residues.

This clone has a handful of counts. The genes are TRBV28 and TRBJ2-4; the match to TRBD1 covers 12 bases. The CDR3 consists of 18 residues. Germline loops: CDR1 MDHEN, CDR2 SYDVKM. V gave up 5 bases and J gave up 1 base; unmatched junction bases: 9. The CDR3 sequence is CASSLEGQGAGAKNIQYF. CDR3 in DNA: TGTGCCAGCAGTCTTGAGGGACAGGGGGCAGGGGCCAAAAACATTCAGTACTTC.

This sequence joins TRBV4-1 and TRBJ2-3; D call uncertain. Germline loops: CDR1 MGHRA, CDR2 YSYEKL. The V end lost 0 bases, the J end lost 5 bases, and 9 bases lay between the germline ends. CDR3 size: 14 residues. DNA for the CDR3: TGCGCCAGCAGCCAAGATCTCCGGGTAGATACGCAGTATTTT. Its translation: CASSQDLRVDTQYF.

The CDR3 loop reads CASSYQTEFSTDTQYF. The CDR3 nucleotides are TGCGCCAGCAGCTACCAGACAGAGTTTAGCACAGATACGCAGTATTTT. This chain connects TRBV5-1 to TRBJ2-3; tentative D call: TRBD1 (5 bases). The V gene lost 3 bases and the J gene lost 0 bases, with 14 bases spanning the gap. In germline, CDR1 is SGHRS, CDR2 YFSETQ. The length of the CDR3 is 16 residues.

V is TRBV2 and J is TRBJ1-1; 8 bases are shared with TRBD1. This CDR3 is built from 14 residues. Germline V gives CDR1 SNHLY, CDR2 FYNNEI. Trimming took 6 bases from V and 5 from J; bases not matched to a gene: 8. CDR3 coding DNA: TGTGCCAGCAGGGTCCGGACAGGGAGGACTGAAGCTTTCTTT. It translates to CASRVRTGRTEAFF.

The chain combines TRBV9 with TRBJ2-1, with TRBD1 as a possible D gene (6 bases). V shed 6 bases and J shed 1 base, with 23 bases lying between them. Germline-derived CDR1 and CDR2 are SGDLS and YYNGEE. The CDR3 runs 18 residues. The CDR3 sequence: CASKRGSGADASYNEQFF. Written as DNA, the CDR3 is TGTGCCAGCAAAAGGGGGTCAGGGGCTGACGCTTCCTACAATGAGCAGTTCTTC. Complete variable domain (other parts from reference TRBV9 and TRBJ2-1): DSGVTQTPKHLITATGQRVTLRCSPRSGDLSVYWYQQSLDQGLQFLIQYYNGEERAKGNILERFSAQQFPDLHSELNLSSLELGDSALYFCASKRGSGADASYNEQFFGPGTRLTVL.

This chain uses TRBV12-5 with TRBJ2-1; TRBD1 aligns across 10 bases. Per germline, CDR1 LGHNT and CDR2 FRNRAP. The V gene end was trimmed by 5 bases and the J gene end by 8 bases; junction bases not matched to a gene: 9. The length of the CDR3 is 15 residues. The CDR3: CASGPGQGKGDEQFF. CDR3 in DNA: TGTGCTAGTGGTCCGGGACAGGGGAAGGGAGATGAGCAGTTCTTC.

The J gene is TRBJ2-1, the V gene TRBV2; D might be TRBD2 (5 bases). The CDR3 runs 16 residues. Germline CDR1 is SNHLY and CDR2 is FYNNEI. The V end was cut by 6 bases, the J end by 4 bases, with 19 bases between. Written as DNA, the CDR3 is TGTGCCAGCAGGGTGGTCGGGGATACCATTTACAATGAGCAGTTCTTC. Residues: CASRVVGDTIYNEQFF.

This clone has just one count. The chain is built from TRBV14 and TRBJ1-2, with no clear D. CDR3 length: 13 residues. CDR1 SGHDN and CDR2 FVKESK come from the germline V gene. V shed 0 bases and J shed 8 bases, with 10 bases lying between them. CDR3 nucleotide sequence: TGTGCCAGCAGCCAAGATATCGCAACAGGCTACACCTTC. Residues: CASSQDIATGYTF.

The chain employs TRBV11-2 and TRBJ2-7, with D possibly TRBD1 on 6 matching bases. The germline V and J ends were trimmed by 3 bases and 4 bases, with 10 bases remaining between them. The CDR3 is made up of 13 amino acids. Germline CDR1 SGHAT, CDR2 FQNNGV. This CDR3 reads CASSFGTLYEQYF. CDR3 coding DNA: TGTGCCAGCAGCTTTGGGACACTTTACGAGCAGTACTTC.

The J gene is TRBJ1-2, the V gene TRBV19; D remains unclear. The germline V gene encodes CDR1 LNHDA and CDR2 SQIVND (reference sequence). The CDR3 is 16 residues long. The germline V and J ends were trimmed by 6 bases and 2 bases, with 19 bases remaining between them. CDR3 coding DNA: TGTGCCAGTAGACGACTGATATCCACGCGCAACTATGGCTACACCTTC. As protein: CASRRLISTRNYGYTF.

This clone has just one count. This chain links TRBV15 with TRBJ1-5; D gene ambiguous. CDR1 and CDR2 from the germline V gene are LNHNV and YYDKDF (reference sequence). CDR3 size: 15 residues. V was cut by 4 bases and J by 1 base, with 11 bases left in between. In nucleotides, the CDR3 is TGTGCCACCAGCAAGTCGGGTCAGAGCAATCAGCCCCAGCATTTT. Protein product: CATSKSGQSNQPQHF.

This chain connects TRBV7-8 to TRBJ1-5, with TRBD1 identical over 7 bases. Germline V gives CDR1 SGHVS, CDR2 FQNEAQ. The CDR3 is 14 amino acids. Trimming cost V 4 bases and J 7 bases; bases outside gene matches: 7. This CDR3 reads CASSYYEGAQPQHF. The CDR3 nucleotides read TGTGCCAGCAGCTACTATGAGGGGGCCCAGCCCCAGCATTTT.

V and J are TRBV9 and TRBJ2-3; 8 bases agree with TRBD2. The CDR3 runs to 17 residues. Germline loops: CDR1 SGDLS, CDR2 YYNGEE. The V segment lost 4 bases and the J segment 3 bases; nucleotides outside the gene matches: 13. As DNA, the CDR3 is TGTGCCAGCAGCCCCACGGGGGGGACCTTGGGGACAGATACGCAGTATTTT. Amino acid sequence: CASSPTGGTLGTDTQYF.

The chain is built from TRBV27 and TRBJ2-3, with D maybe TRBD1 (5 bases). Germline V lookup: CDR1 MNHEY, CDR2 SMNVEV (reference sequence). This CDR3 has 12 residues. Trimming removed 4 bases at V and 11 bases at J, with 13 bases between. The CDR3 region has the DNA TGTGCCAGCAGTTCGGGCTACAGGTTGCAGTATTTT. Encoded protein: CASSSGYRLQYF.

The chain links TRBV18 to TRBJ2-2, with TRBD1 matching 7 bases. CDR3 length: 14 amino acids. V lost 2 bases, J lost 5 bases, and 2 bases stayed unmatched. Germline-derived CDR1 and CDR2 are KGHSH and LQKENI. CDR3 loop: CASSPKQGTGELFF. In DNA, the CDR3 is TGTGCCAGCTCACCAAAACAGGGGACCGGGGAGCTGTTTTTT.